This TCR beta chain was recovered during a study of blood T cell repertoires in COVID-19. Study background: Sources were T cells, B-cell-depleted T cells, or PBMCs; the material itself was cDNA or gDNA.

Germline V gives CDR1 MGHRA, CDR2 YSYEKL. The CDR3 covers 16 residues. V was trimmed by 0 bases and J by 0 bases, leaving 11 bases between them. This table comes from immunoSEQ multiplex PCR, and its TCRdb copy is limited to in-frame clones, with some not included. The profile shows about 220,000 clones, around 84% of them singletons. The rearrangement links TRBV4-1 to TRBJ1-2; D call uncertain. The sequencing input was peripheral blood. The origin of this receptor is a man aged 45-60 years who had recovered from COVID-19. For the CDR3, the DNA is TGCGCCAGCAGCCAAGAGGGAGGGAGATCTAACTATGGCTACACCTTC. Translating it yields CASSQEGGRSNYGYTF.